The 30 T cell receptor beta chains reported below all come from one sample, sequenced in a study of T cells in Graves' hyperthyroidism and ophthalmopathy. It was RNA transcripts that yielded the amplified TCR beta CDR3 regions. First-round RT-PCR targeting the TCR CDR3 was performed with the HTBI primer set. One entry per CDR3 protein, called by TCRdb with MiXCR from the multiplex PCR reads. This sample has hundreds of thousands of distinct CDR3 sequences, with over 35% found just once. The specimen sequenced was blood. The receptors derive from a middle-aged woman with Graves' hyperthyroidism.

There are a few counts of this clonotype. The V call is TRBV4-1, the J call TRBJ1-1; no clear D gene. V was clipped by 2 bases and J by 0 bases, with 10 bases between them. Germline V gene data show CDR1 as MGHRA and CDR2 as YSYEKL. The length of the CDR3 is 15 residues. CDR3 sequence (DNA): TGCGCCAGCAGCCAAACGTCCGGAATGAACACTGAAGCTTTCTTT. This gives the protein CASSQTSGMNTEAFF.

Turning to this clonotype: The DNA is omitted, as the CDR3 cannot be located on it reliably, and the CDR3 follows TCRdb's listing. This chain joins TRBV7-3 and TRBJ1-3; the table's D call of TRBD1 was not tested on the DNA. The germline V gene has CDR1 SGHTA and CDR2 FQGTGA. Termini included, the CDR3 measures 20 amino acids. The CDR3 spells CASSFGTGTTRLDSGNTIHF.

The table lists this clonotype with a count of one. With a much larger clone just one base away, this may be a read error. The chain is built from TRBV29-1 and TRBJ1-2; weak D call: TRBD1 (5 bases). V was shortened by 6 bases and J by 5 bases, with 16 bases between the two germline ends. The germline V gene has CDR1 SQVTM and CDR2 ANQGSEA. The CDR3 has 13 residues. CDR3 bases: TGCAGCGTAAAGCCAAGGGGCCTTTATGGCTACACCTTC. Its translation: CSVKPRGLYGYTF. Complete variable domain (other parts from reference TRBV29-1 and TRBJ1-2): SAVISQKPSRDICQRGTSLTIQCQVDSQVTMMFWYRQQPGQSLTLIATANQGSEATYESGFVIDKFPISRPNLTFSTLTVSNMSPEDSSIYLCSVKPRGLYGYTFGSGTRLTVV.

With regard to this clonotype: This CDR3 fails to terminate in the conserved phenylalanine or tryptophan, so it likely reflects a read error. DNA of the CDR3: TGTGCCAGCAGTTTTCGTGGGCAGCCGAATTCACCCCTCCACCTT. The encoded protein is CASSFRGQPNSPLHL. The chain combines TRBV12-3 or TRBV12-4 with TRBJ1-6; D is unclear. Trimming removed 3 bases from V and 7 bases from J, with 13 bases in between. The CDR3 extends over 15 amino acids.

The chain is built from TRBV2 and TRBJ1-1; no clear D. V was pared by 11 bases and J by 6 bases, with 4 bases between. The CDR3 spans 8 residues. The V gene's germline CDR1 is SNHLY and CDR2 FYNNEI. The CDR3 DNA reads as TGTGCCGGCCCTGAAGCTTTCTTT. Its protein product is CAGPEAFF.

This clonotype was detected many times. The chain employs TRBV11-2 and TRBJ2-2; 13 bases agree with TRBD2. The trim removed 5 bases at V and 8 bases at J, leaving 8 bases unmatched. Germline assignment: CDR1 SGHAT and CDR2 FQNNGV. The CDR3 loop spans 16 amino acids. The CDR3 nucleotides are TGTGCCAGCAGCACCCGACTAGCGGGAGGAGGTGGGGAGCTGTTTTTT. It codes for CASSTRLAGGGGELFF.

This clonotype was seen many times. J is TRBJ2-7 and V is TRBV5-1; TRBD1 matches at 9 bases. The V and J ends lost 0 bases and 5 bases, in that order; junction bases with no gene match: 3. Per germline, CDR1 SGHRS and CDR2 YFSETQ. The CDR3 loop spans 14 amino acids. CDR3 amino acids: CASSLGQGVNEQYF. For the CDR3, the DNA is TGCGCCAGCAGCTTGGGACAGGGGGTCAACGAGCAGTACTTC.

This clonotype was seen a handful of times. The chain joins TRBV28 to TRBJ1-6; no reliable D call. This CDR3 region has 17 residues. V was cut by 2 bases and J by 4 bases, with 15 bases left in between. In germline, CDR1 is MDHEN, CDR2 SYDVKM. The CDR3, as DNA: TGTGCCAGCAGTTTACTCGGGAGGCCGCAATATAATTCACCCCTCCACTTT. Its protein is CASSLLGRPQYNSPLHF. Full variable domain (outside the CDR3, taken from reference TRBV28 and TRBJ1-6): DVKVTQSSRYLVKRTGEKVFLECVQDMDHENMFWYRQDPGLGLRLIYFSYDVKMKEKGDIPEGYSVSREKKERFSLILESASTNQTSMYLCASSLLGRPQYNSPLHFGNGTRLTVT.

There are many counts of this clonotype. The chain links TRBV7-9 to TRBJ2-7; D is unclear. This CDR3 spans 14 amino acids. Germline loops: CDR1 SEHNR, CDR2 FQNEAQ (reference sequence). With 5 bases removed from V and 5 bases from J, the gap between germline ends came to 16 bases. CDR3 nucleotide sequence: TGTGCCAGCAGCCCCCTTGACCGGATCAACGAGCAGTACTTC. Residues: CASSPLDRINEQYF. Variable domain in full (rest from reference TRBV7-9 and TRBJ2-7): DTGVSQNPRHKITKRGQNVTFRCDPISEHNRLYWYRQTLGQGPEFLTYFQNEAQLEKSRLLSDRFSAERPKGSFSTLEIQRTEQGDSAMYLCASSPLDRINEQYFGPGTRLTVT.

This clonotype has more than one count but fewer than ten. V is TRBV20-1 and J is TRBJ1-5, with D hard to call. Germline loops: CDR1 DFQATT, CDR2 SNEGSKA (reference sequence). This CDR3 contains 15 residues. V gave up 1 base and J gave up 1 base, with 11 bases separating them. The CDR3 DNA reads TGCAGTGCTAGAGCCGACACGCAAAGCAATCAGCCCCAGCATTTT. Translation: CSARADTQSNQPQHF.

This clonotype was seen at least ten times. The chain employs TRBV10-3 and TRBJ2-6; possible D gene TRBD1, 6 bases. There are 16 residues in the CDR3. The germline V and J ends were trimmed by 3 bases and 0 bases, with 9 bases remaining between them. CDR1 is ENHRY and CDR2 is SYGVKD in the germline V gene. The CDR3, as DNA: TGTGCCATCAGTGACAGGGGAGCCTCTGGGGCCAACGTCCTGACTTTC. This codes for CAISDRGASGANVLTF.

This rearrangement joins TRBV10-3 to TRBJ2-7; D perhaps matches TRBD2 (5 bases). CDR3 size: 14 residues. V shed 5 bases and J shed 0 bases, with 11 bases lying between them. From germline, CDR1 is ENHRY and CDR2 SYGVKD. CDR3 DNA: TGTGCCATCAGTTACCACGGGGTCTCCTACGAGCAGTACTTC. Protein: CAISYHGVSYEQYF.

Details on this clonotype: An end of the junction does not agree with germline; a read error may underlie this. This chain links TRBV11-2 with TRBJ1-1; D call uncertain. The CDR3 consists of 11 residues. Per the germline V gene, CDR1 is SGHAT and CDR2 is FQNNGV. CDR3: CASSLGLATLF. Here the CDR3 DNA reads TGTGCCAGCAGCTTAGGGCTCGCAACTCTCTTT. Filled out from reference TRBV11-2 and TRBJ1-1, the complete variable domain reads EAGVAQSPRYKIIEKRQSVAFWCNPISGHATLYWYQQILGQGPKLLIQFQNNGVVDDSQLPKDRFSAERLKGVDSTLKIQPAKLEDSAVYLCASSLGLATLFGQGTRLTVV.

Many counts were recorded for this clonotype. CDR3 nucleotide sequence: TGCAGTGCTGGCGATATGTACGAGCAGTACTTC. Translating it yields CSAGDMYEQYF. The rearrangement uses TRBV20-1 and TRBJ2-7; D remains ambiguous. This CDR3 is 11 amino acids long. Germline V gene data show CDR1 as DFQATT and CDR2 as SNEGSKA (reference sequence). Deletions cut 5 bases from V and 4 bases from J, with 9 bases between.

This clonotype was detected many times. This sequence joins TRBV4-1 and TRBJ1-2; 8 nucleotides match TRBD1. Trimming removed 4 bases from V and 8 bases from J; junction bases left unmatched: 9. In germline, CDR1 is MGHRA, CDR2 YSYEKL. The CDR3 runs 14 residues. The CDR3 loop is CASSLDRGLRGYTF. CDR3 bases: TGCGCCAGCAGCCTTGACAGGGGACTCAGGGGCTACACCTTC.

This clonotype was detected ten times or more. This chain uses TRBV5-6 with TRBJ1-6, with D tentatively TRBD1 (6 bases). Per germline, CDR1 SGHDT and CDR2 YYEEEE. The CDR3 contains 14 residues. Trimming took off 2 bases at V and 11 bases at J, with 14 bases between the two ends. CDR3 DNA sequence: TGTGCCAGCAGCTTAGTACGGGGGGGGCCACCCCTCCACTTT. Amino acids: CASSLVRGGPPLHF.

The chain joins TRBV7-2 to TRBJ1-5, with 10 positions matching TRBD1. Trimming took 3 bases from V and 5 from J; bases not matched to a gene: 4. This CDR3 spans 15 amino acids. Germline V gives CDR1 SGHTA, CDR2 FQGNSA. CDR3 residues: CASSFRTGGDQPQHF. DNA for the CDR3: TGTGCCAGCAGCTTCCGGACAGGGGGTGATCAGCCCCAGCATTTT.

This clonotype was seen once. This rearrangement joins TRBV20-1 to TRBJ1-1; D not certain. This CDR3 contains 12 residues. The V and J ends lost 4 bases and 1 base respectively, with 7 bases between them. Germline CDR1 DFQATT, CDR2 SNEGSKA (reference sequence). The CDR3 nucleotides are TGCAGTGCTACACACCCGAACACTGAAGCTTTCTTT. Encoded protein: CSATHPNTEAFF.

The rearrangement links TRBV7-2 to TRBJ1-2; 8 bases are a match to TRBD1. V lost 4 bases to trimming and J lost 5 bases; unmatched junction nucleotides: 9. Germline values: CDR1 SGHTA, CDR2 FQGNSA. The CDR3 length is 15 residues. The CDR3 DNA sequence: TGTGCCAGCAGCTCGCAGCCCGGGACAGGTTATGGCTACACCTTC. Protein: CASSSQPGTGYGYTF.

The chain joins TRBV5-1 to TRBJ2-2; D is perhaps TRBD1 (5 bases). The germline V gene encodes CDR1 SGHRS and CDR2 YFSETQ. The CDR3 contains 14 residues. Trimming took 4 bases from V and 5 from J, leaving 12 bases between them. The CDR3 bases are TGCGCCAGCAGCGACCCAGGGATTACCGGGGAGCTGTTTTTT. This translates into CASSDPGITGELFF.

CDR3 protein: CASSLGLAGGPGTGELFF. In nucleotides, the CDR3 is TGTGCCAGCAGCTTAGGACTAGCGGGAGGCCCGGGTACCGGGGAGCTGTTTTTT. This chain connects TRBV7-3 to TRBJ2-2, with TRBD2 matching 14 bases. The CDR3 has 18 amino acids. V dropped 2 bases and J dropped 5; count of bases not matched to a gene: 7. Germline V gene lookup returns CDR1 SGHTA and CDR2 FQGTGA.

This clonotype was recorded a few times. The chain joins TRBV7-8 to TRBJ2-7; unclear D gene. The V end lost 2 bases, the J end lost 2 bases, and 16 bases lay between the germline ends. This CDR3 has 16 amino acids. The germline V gene encodes CDR1 SGHVS and CDR2 FQNEAQ. The CDR3 reads CASSLFGNGQPYEQYF. The CDR3 DNA reads as TGTGCCAGCAGCTTATTCGGTAATGGGCAGCCCTACGAGCAGTACTTC.

This clonotype was recorded at least ten times. One junction end does not reproduce the germline sequence, and a read error may be involved. The gene calls are TRBV6-2 or TRBV6-3 and TRBJ1-2; maybe TRBD1 (5 bases). The CDR3 runs to 11 residues. CDR1 is MNHEY, CDR2 SVGEGT, per germline. The chain's CDR3 is CASNGHGRPHF. The CDR3, as DNA: TGTGCCAGCAATGGACATGGGAGACCGCACTTC.

This clonotype was counted a few times. The chain is built from TRBV2 and TRBJ1-6; D possibly corresponds to TRBD1 (5 bases). Trimming took 5 bases from V and 14 from J, leaving 25 bases between them. Germline CDR1 SNHLY, CDR2 FYNNEI. The length of the CDR3 is 16 residues. CDR3 region: CASSLKYARVGSTLHF. In DNA form, the CDR3 reads TGTGCCAGCAGTTTAAAGTACGCCAGGGTAGGCTCGACCCTCCACTTT. The whole variable domain, remainder taken from reference TRBV2 and TRBJ1-6, is EPEVTQTPSHQVTQMGQEVILRCVPISNHLYFYWYRQILGQKVEFLVSFYNNEISEKSEIFDDQFSVERPDGSNFTLKIRSTKLEDSAMYFCASSLKYARVGSTLHFGNGTRLTVT.

As regards this clonotype: One junction end does not reproduce the germline sequence, and a read error may be involved. The genes are TRBV10-2 and TRBJ1-1; TRBD1 aligns across 7 bases. Germline-derived CDR1 and CDR2 are WSHSY and SAAADI. The CDR3 runs to 12 residues. CDR3 nucleotides: TGCACCAGACAGGGCTTGGCCACTGAAGCTTTCTTT. It translates to CTRQGLATEAFF.

This chain connects TRBV12-5 to TRBJ2-5; perhaps TRBD1 as D (5 bases). The CDR3 spans 16 residues. The germline V gene encodes CDR1 LGHNT and CDR2 FRNRAP. Trimming left V 2 bases short and J 0 bases short, with 13 bases between. The CDR3 DNA reads as TGTGCTAGTGGTTTGAGGGGCAGCCCGCACCAAGAGACCCAGTACTTC. Translation: CASGLRGSPHQETQYF.

A few counts support this clonotype. The gene calls are TRBV7-2 and TRBJ2-2; TRBD1 matches at 7 bases. Trimming removed 5 bases from V and 0 bases from J; junction bases left unmatched: 3. The germline CDR1 and CDR2 sequences are SGHTA and FQGNSA. The CDR3 totals 15 residues. CDR3 in amino acids: CASSPTGANTGELFF. CDR3 nucleotide sequence: TGTGCCAGCAGCCCCACAGGGGCGAACACCGGGGAGCTGTTTTTT.

This clonotype was seen at least ten times. V and J are TRBV19 and TRBJ2-7, with 8 bases that match TRBD1. The CDR3 length is 13 residues. V shed 3 bases, J shed 7 bases, and the junction held 5 bases outside the gene matches. Germline V CDR1 and CDR2: LNHDA, SQIVND (reference sequence). The CDR3 region is CASSIQGAGEQYF. The CDR3 DNA reads TGTGCCAGTAGTATCCAGGGGGCAGGTGAGCAGTACTTC. The full variable domain, its missing parts supplied by reference TRBV19 and TRBJ2-7, is DGGITQSPKYLFRKEGQNVTLSCEQNLNHDAMYWYRQDPGQGLRLIYYSQIVNDFQKGDIAEGYSVSREKKESFPLTVTSAQKNPTAFYLCASSIQGAGEQYFGPGTRLTVT.

Ten or more counts support this clonotype. V is TRBV29-1 and J is TRBJ2-7, with 9 bases identical to TRBD2. The J segment lost 5 bases and the V segment lost 6 bases, leaving 14 bases of the junction unmatched. Germline loops: CDR1 SQVTM, CDR2 ANQGSEA. The CDR3 has 15 residues. CDR3 nucleotide sequence: TGCAGCGTCGCCCCCCCTAGCGGGATCGGAGACGAGCAGTACTTC. It specifies CSVAPPSGIGDEQYF.

Many counts were recorded for this clonotype. This sequence joins TRBV25-1 and TRBJ1-3; the D is unclear. The ends were cut back, 2 bases at V and 0 bases at J, with 8 bases in the middle. This CDR3 is 15 amino acids long. Germline V gene data show CDR1 as MGHDK and CDR2 as SYGVNS. CDR3 nucleotide sequence: TGTGCCAGCAGTGAACTGGAGTTCTCTGGAAACACCATATATTTT. As protein: CASSELEFSGNTIYF. Combining the CDR3 with reference TRBV25-1 and TRBJ1-3 gives the whole variable domain EADIYQTPRYLVIGTGKKITLECSQTMGHDKMYWYQQDPGMELHLIHYSYGVNSTEKGDLSSESTVSRIRTEHFPLTLESARPSHTSQYLCASSELEFSGNTIYFGEGSWLTVV.